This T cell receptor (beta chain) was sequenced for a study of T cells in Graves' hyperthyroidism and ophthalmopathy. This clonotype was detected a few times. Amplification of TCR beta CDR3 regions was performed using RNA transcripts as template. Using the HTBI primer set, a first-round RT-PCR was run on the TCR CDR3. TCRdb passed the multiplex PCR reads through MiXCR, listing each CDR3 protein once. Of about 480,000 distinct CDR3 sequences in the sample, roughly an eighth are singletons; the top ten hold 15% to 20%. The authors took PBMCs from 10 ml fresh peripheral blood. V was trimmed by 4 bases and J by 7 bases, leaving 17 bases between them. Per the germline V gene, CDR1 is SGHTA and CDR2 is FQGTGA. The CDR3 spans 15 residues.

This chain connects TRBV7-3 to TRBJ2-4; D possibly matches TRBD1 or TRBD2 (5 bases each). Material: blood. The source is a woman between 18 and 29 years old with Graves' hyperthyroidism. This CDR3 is CASSSTGTLGNIQYF. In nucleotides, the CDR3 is TGTGCCAGCAGCTCAACCGGGACCCTAGGGAACATTCAGTACTTC.